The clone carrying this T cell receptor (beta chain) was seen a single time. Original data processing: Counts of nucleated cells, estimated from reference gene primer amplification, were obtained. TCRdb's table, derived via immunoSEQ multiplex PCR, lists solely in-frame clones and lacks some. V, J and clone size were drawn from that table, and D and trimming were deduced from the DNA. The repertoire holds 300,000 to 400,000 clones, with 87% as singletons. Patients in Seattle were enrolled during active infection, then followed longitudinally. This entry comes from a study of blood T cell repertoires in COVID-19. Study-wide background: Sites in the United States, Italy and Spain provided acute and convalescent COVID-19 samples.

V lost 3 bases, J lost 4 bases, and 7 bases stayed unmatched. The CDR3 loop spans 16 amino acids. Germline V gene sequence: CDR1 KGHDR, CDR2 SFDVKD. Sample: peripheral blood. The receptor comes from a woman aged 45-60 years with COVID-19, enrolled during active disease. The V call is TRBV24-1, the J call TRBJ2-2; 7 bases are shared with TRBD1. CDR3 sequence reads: CATSDRQGRGTGELFF. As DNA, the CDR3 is TGTGCCACCAGTGATCGACAGGGACGAGGCACCGGGGAGCTGTTTTTT.